This T cell receptor beta chain was profiled in a study of shared clonotypes between healthy human individuals. Study overall: Per donor, three plates held CD4 naive cells, three held CD4 memory, two held CD8 naive and one held CD8 memory.

Germline V gene sequence: CDR1 GTSNPN, CDR2 SVGIG (reference sequence). Trimming removed 1 base at V and 11 bases at J, with 15 bases between. The length of the CDR3 is 13 residues. Libraries were prepared by immunoSEQ multiplex PCR; TCRdb keeps only in-frame clonotypes and omits some of them. The sample shows some 2,000,000 clones, nearly 97% of them seen only once. This clonotype was obtained from a man in his late teens or twenties in good health. The sequenced sample was naive CD4+ T cells sorted from blood. Regarding subset: CD45RA+ positively selected. J is TRBJ1-5 and V is TRBV30; maybe TRBD1 (5 bases). DNA of the CDR3: TGTGCCTGGAGTGAGAGGGGAGCTGGGGCCCAGCATTTT. Protein sequence: CAWSERGAGAQHF.